This is a list of T cell receptor beta chains from one sample in a study of early T cells in non-severe SARS-CoV-2 infection. TCRdb ran MiXCR on the 5' RACE reads and lists one entry per CDR3 protein. Of roughly 93,000 distinct CDR3 sequences listed, roughly 9.6% are singletons. Sequenced input: whole blood. The receptors derive from an adult who was a healthcare worker with PCR-confirmed SARS-CoV-2 infection or an uninfected control (not recorded which). Both conserved end residues are part of each CDR3. D genes are given only for firm matches.

d_gene: -; j_gene: TRBJ2-7; v_gene: TRBV29-1; CDR3aa: CSVGAGVSSYEQYF
d_gene: TRBD2; j_gene: TRBJ2-7; v_gene: TRBV5-1; CDR3aa: CASSLIRTSGYEQYF
d_gene: TRBD2; j_gene: TRBJ2-3; v_gene: TRBV7-6; CDR3aa: CASSLRLAGPSTDTQYF
d_gene: -; j_gene: TRBJ1-6; v_gene: TRBV4-2; CDR3aa: CASSQTGTSRTNSPLHF
d_gene: -; j_gene: TRBJ2-1; v_gene: TRBV20-1; CDR3aa: CSALTHDRVSYNEQFF
d_gene: TRBD2; j_gene: TRBJ2-1; v_gene: TRBV5-4; CDR3aa: CASSSLAGAYNEQFF
d_gene: -; j_gene: TRBJ1-1; v_gene: TRBV10-2; CDR3aa: CASRVGIFTEAFF
d_gene: TRBD2; j_gene: TRBJ2-3; v_gene: TRBV20-1; CDR3aa: CSAFDSGSGNTDTQYF
d_gene: -; j_gene: TRBJ2-1; v_gene: TRBV15; CDR3aa: CATSRDPNNEQFF
d_gene: TRBD1; j_gene: TRBJ1-2; v_gene: TRBV6-5; CDR3aa: CASRPGQGGYGYTF
d_gene: -; j_gene: TRBJ1-3; v_gene: TRBV5-1; CDR3aa: CASSQLGGRGNTIYF
d_gene: -; j_gene: TRBJ2-1; v_gene: TRBV4-1; CDR3aa: CASSQAIEGLFF
d_gene: TRBD2; j_gene: TRBJ2-3; v_gene: TRBV9; CDR3aa: CASSASGGAPFTDTQYF
d_gene: TRBD1; j_gene: TRBJ2-1; v_gene: TRBV12-3/TRBV12-4; CDR3aa: CASLKGATDNEQFF
d_gene: -; j_gene: TRBJ2-2; v_gene: TRBV7-9; CDR3aa: CASSLPTGELFF
d_gene: -; j_gene: TRBJ2-2; v_gene: TRBV6-2/TRBV6-3; CDR3aa: CASSYSAQRTGELFF
d_gene: -; j_gene: TRBJ1-1; v_gene: TRBV5-5; CDR3aa: CASSLEPRVPTEAFF
d_gene: -; j_gene: TRBJ1-1; v_gene: TRBV3-1; CDR3aa: CASSQGRGGEAFF
d_gene: -; j_gene: TRBJ2-1; v_gene: TRBV7-9; CDR3aa: CASSLEQHNEQFF
d_gene: -; j_gene: TRBJ2-5; v_gene: TRBV5-4; CDR3aa: CASTSGSQETQYF
d_gene: TRBD2; j_gene: TRBJ2-3; v_gene: TRBV20-1; CDR3aa: CSARDDDSGGTDTQYF
d_gene: TRBD1; j_gene: TRBJ1-2; v_gene: TRBV2; CDR3aa: CASRGDSYGYTF
d_gene: -; j_gene: TRBJ2-7; v_gene: TRBV20-1; CDR3aa: CSASRRLGLYEQYF
d_gene: TRBD1; j_gene: TRBJ1-6; v_gene: TRBV7-9; CDR3aa: CASSSHRGLHF
d_gene: -; j_gene: TRBJ1-6; v_gene: TRBV18; CDR3aa: CASSQGALTYNSPLHF
d_gene: -; j_gene: TRBJ1-5; v_gene: TRBV9; CDR3aa: CASSVEEAGQPQHF
d_gene: TRBD2; j_gene: TRBJ2-3; v_gene: TRBV30; CDR3aa: CAWDGRYGGLNTDTQYF
d_gene: -; j_gene: TRBJ2-3; v_gene: TRBV21-1; CDR3aa: CASPFRGERTTDTQYF
d_gene: -; j_gene: TRBJ2-7; v_gene: TRBV5-1; CDR3aa: CASSLTGEDEQYF
d_gene: TRBD2; j_gene: TRBJ2-7; v_gene: TRBV18; CDR3aa: CASSPAGTSVDEQYF
d_gene: TRBD1; j_gene: TRBJ2-7; v_gene: TRBV19; CDR3aa: CASSPGQGDYEQYF
d_gene: -; j_gene: TRBJ1-2; v_gene: TRBV6-6; CDR3aa: CASSPGSFYGYTF
d_gene: -; j_gene: TRBJ1-2; v_gene: TRBV30; CDR3aa: CAWRKAVLNYGYTF
d_gene: TRBD2; j_gene: TRBJ2-1; v_gene: TRBV2; CDR3aa: CASSSQREGEQFF
d_gene: TRBD2; j_gene: TRBJ2-1; v_gene: TRBV12-3/TRBV12-4; CDR3aa: CASSRRLAGYNEQFF
d_gene: -; j_gene: TRBJ2-7; v_gene: TRBV21-1; CDR3aa: CASSYPYEQYF
d_gene: -; j_gene: TRBJ2-1; v_gene: TRBV29-1; CDR3aa: CSVELNEQFF
d_gene: -; j_gene: TRBJ2-4; v_gene: TRBV6-5; CDR3aa: CASRLYPRAGKNIQYF
d_gene: -; j_gene: TRBJ2-7; v_gene: TRBV11-3; CDR3aa: CASSLGADEQYF
d_gene: TRBD2; j_gene: TRBJ2-5; v_gene: TRBV2; CDR3aa: CASSESRTSLPQETQYF
d_gene: TRBD1; j_gene: TRBJ1-6; v_gene: TRBV7-9; CDR3aa: CASSLDGQANSPLHF